This entry lists 32 T cell receptor beta chains sequenced from one sample in a study of T cell responses to AZD1222 COVID-19 vaccine. Profiling relied on immunoSEQ multiplex PCR, and the TCRdb table lists in-frame clones only, not all of them. Among about 150,000 clones listed, over 90% were seen once. Sequenced here: peripheral blood, sampled on day 0 of AZD1222 vaccination. The receptors here all came from an adult in good health.

The chain recombines TRBV11-1 with TRBJ2-3; 12 bases are shared with TRBD2. The germline CDR1 and CDR2 sequences are SGHAT and FQDESV (reference sequence). The length of the CDR3 is 16 residues. V was pared by 5 bases and J by 0 bases, with 3 bases of the junction left unmatched. CDR3 sequence (DNA): TGTGCCAGCAGCCACGGGACTAGCGGGAGCACAGATACGCAGTATTTT. Encoded protein: CASSHGTSGSTDTQYF. The whole variable domain, remainder taken from reference TRBV11-1 and TRBJ2-3, is EAEVAQSPRYKITEKSQAVAFWCDPISGHATLYWYRQILGQGPELLVQFQDESVVDDSQLPKDRFSAERLKGVDSTLKIQPAELGDSAMYLCASSHGTSGSTDTQYFGPGTRLTVL.

The rearrangement joins TRBV18 to TRBJ1-6; TRBD1 aligns across 11 bases. The CDR3 length is 16 residues. Trimming cost V 3 bases and J 10 bases; bases outside gene matches: 8. Germline V gene sequence: CDR1 KGHSH, CDR2 LQKENI. The CDR3 bases are TGTGCCAGCTCACCGCCTCTGGGACAGGGGGAATCACCCCTCCACTTT. Its translation: CASSPPLGQGESPLHF.

This clone appeared a few times. The rearrangement links TRBV19 to TRBJ2-1; weak D call: TRBD1 (5 bases). Trimming took off 11 bases at V and 2 bases at J, with 16 bases between the two ends. CDR1 LNHDA and CDR2 SQIVND come from the germline V gene (reference sequence). This CDR3 has 14 residues. CDR3 bases: TGTGCCGTAGGAAAGGGGCTCACCTACAATGAGCAGTTCTTC. Translating gives CAVGKGLTYNEQFF. The complete variable domain, with remaining parts taken from reference TRBV19 and TRBJ2-1, reads DGGITQSPKYLFRKEGQNVTLSCEQNLNHDAMYWYRQDPGQGLRLIYYSQIVNDFQKGDIAEGYSVSREKKESFPLTVTSAQKNPTAFYLCAVGKGLTYNEQFFGPGTRLTVL.

The V call is TRBV19, the J call TRBJ2-7; D is perhaps TRBD1 (7 bases). Deletions cut 3 bases from V and 6 bases from J, with 15 bases between. Germline assignment: CDR1 LNHDA and CDR2 SQIVND (reference sequence). This CDR3 region has 14 residues. The CDR3 DNA reads TGTGCCAGTAGTATCGACAGGGACTTGGCCGAGCAGTACTTC. Protein: CASSIDRDLAEQYF.

Only a few counts were recorded for this clone. The rearrangement uses TRBV6-1 and TRBJ1-3, with no clear D. The V and J ends lost 1 base and 4 bases respectively, with 8 bases between them. The CDR3 has 14 residues. Germline loops: CDR1 MNHNS, CDR2 SASEGT. This chain's CDR3 is CASSEVRRGNTIYF. In DNA, the CDR3 is TGTGCCAGCAGTGAAGTACGGCGAGGAAACACCATATATTTT.

This clone was found a few times. The V gene is TRBV3-1 (or the pseudogene TRBV3-2), the J gene TRBJ2-1; 16 positions match TRBD2. V lost 4 bases and J lost 11; bases outside the gene matches: 8. Germline CDR1 and CDR2: LGHDT and YNNKEL (reference sequence). The length of the CDR3 is 16 residues. DNA of the CDR3: TGTGCCAGCAGCCGCTCCGGGACTAGCGGGAGGGGGAAGCAGTTCTTC. Residues: CASSRSGTSGRGKQFF.

This clone was counted once. The genes are TRBV18 and TRBJ2-2; 9 bases line up with TRBD1. V lost 5 bases, J lost 7 bases, and 8 bases stayed unmatched. Germline V gene data show CDR1 as KGHSH and CDR2 as LQKENI. The CDR3 contains 15 residues. The CDR3 region is CASSFTQGAGGELFF. The CDR3 nucleotides are TGTGCCAGCTCATTTACACAGGGGGCCGGCGGGGAGCTGTTTTTT.

This chain links TRBV10-3 with TRBJ2-3; D not resolved. Trimming took off 6 bases at V and 0 bases at J, with 1 base between the two ends. CDR1 ENHRY and CDR2 SYGVKD come from the germline V gene. CDR3 length equals 11 residues. The CDR3 here is CAIRSTDTQYF. Here the CDR3 DNA reads TGTGCCATCAGGAGCACAGATACGCAGTATTTT.

The rearrangement uses TRBV5-4 and TRBJ1-2, with TRBD1 matching 9 bases. Trimming at V came to 4 bases and at J to 3 bases, leaving 7 bases not matched to a gene. The CDR3 spans 15 residues. CDR1 and CDR2 (germline): SGHNT, YYREEE (reference sequence). This chain's CDR3 is CASSPGTGNYYGYTF. The CDR3 region has the DNA TGTGCCAGCAGCCCCGGGACAGGGAATTACTATGGCTACACCTTC.

V and J are TRBV28 and TRBJ1-2; 8 nucleotides agree with TRBD1. Germline lookup yields CDR1 MDHEN and CDR2 SYDVKM. The trim removed 4 bases at V and 4 bases at J, leaving 8 bases unmatched. The CDR3 extends over 15 amino acids. The CDR3: CASSSPGQVGYGYTF. CDR3 in DNA: TGTGCCAGCAGTTCCCCGGGACAGGTGGGCTATGGCTACACCTTC.

The chain has TRBV7-3 and TRBJ2-1; D is ambiguous. The CDR3 has 15 residues. Germline V CDR1 and CDR2: SGHTA, FQGTGA. Trimming removed 5 bases at V and 0 bases at J, with 11 bases between. This CDR3 is CASSPDPRSYNEQFF. In DNA, the CDR3 is TGTGCCAGCAGCCCAGACCCTCGCTCCTACAATGAGCAGTTCTTC.

The V call is TRBV2, the J call TRBJ1-1; a weak D match, TRBD1 (6 bases). Germline V gene data show CDR1 as SNHLY and CDR2 as FYNNEI. Trimming took off 9 bases at V and 6 bases at J, with 14 bases between the two ends. This CDR3 region has 12 residues. This chain's CDR3 is CASNREGAEAFF. Written as DNA, the CDR3 is TGTGCCAGTAACAGGGAGGGGGCTGAAGCTTTCTTT.

The rearrangement uses TRBV7-9 and TRBJ2-3, with D possibly being TRBD2 (5 bases). The CDR3 spans 14 residues. The V end was cut by 0 bases, the J end by 4 bases, with 8 bases between. Germline assignment: CDR1 SEHNR and CDR2 FQNEAQ (reference sequence). The CDR3 DNA follows: TGTGCCAGCAGCTTAGCGGGAGACTCAGATACGCAGTATTTT. Its protein is CASSLAGDSDTQYF.

The V and J genes are TRBV5-1 and TRBJ1-1; possibly TRBD1 for D (6 bases). CDR3 length equals 12 residues. Trimming left V 1 base short and J 9 bases short, with 10 bases between. Germline CDR1 and CDR2: SGHRS and YFSETQ. The CDR3 DNA reads TGCGCCAGCAGCTTGTCTGGACAGAAAGCTTTCTTT. It encodes CASSLSGQKAFF.

The chain has TRBV6-5 and TRBJ1-5, with D tentatively TRBD1 (6 bases). Germline V gene sequence: CDR1 MNHEY, CDR2 SVGAGI. The length of the CDR3 is 14 residues. V lost 4 bases to trimming and J lost 2 bases, with 9 bases between them. The CDR3 loop reads CASSFSGGNQPQHF. The CDR3 DNA sequence: TGTGCCAGCAGTTTTTCAGGGGGCAATCAGCCCCAGCATTTT.

The CDR3 region has the DNA TGCAGTGCTAGTGCACCAGGGGGCAACACCGGGGAGCTGTTTTTT. Translating gives CSASAPGGNTGELFF. The chain recombines TRBV20-1 with TRBJ2-2, with 8 bases identical to TRBD1. CDR1 is DFQATT, CDR2 SNEGSKA, per germline (reference sequence). The CDR3 is 15 residues long. V was clipped by 3 bases and J by 2 bases; unmatched bases: 5.

This clone has a single count. The sample has other DNA sequences that encode this CDR3 too. The chain uses TRBV29-1 and TRBJ2-2; D unresolved. Germline values: CDR1 SQVTM, CDR2 ANQGSEA. CDR3 length: 10 residues. V was cut by 6 bases and J by 5 bases, with 4 bases left in between. CDR3 in amino acids: CSVGTGELFF. As DNA, the CDR3 is TGCAGCGTCGGGACCGGGGAGCTGTTTTTT.

The rearrangement links TRBV27 to TRBJ1-2; TRBD1 aligns across 7 bases. Germline CDR1 MNHEY, CDR2 SMNVEV (reference sequence). This CDR3 has 14 residues. V dropped 6 bases and J dropped 2; count of bases not matched to a gene: 6. This CDR3 is CASRPTGRNYGYTF. The CDR3, as DNA: TGTGCCAGCAGACCGACAGGGCGGAACTATGGCTACACCTTC.

V and J are TRBV28 and TRBJ2-5; TRBD1 matches at 7 bases. The V gene's germline CDR1 is MDHEN and CDR2 SYDVKM. The J segment lost 6 bases and the V segment lost 10 bases, leaving 14 bases of the junction unmatched. The CDR3 totals 14 residues. The CDR3 here is CATQQQGVRKTQYF. CDR3 nucleotide sequence: TGTGCCACACAACAGCAGGGGGTCAGAAAGACCCAGTACTTC.

CDR3 sequence reads: CAWSHGNTIYF. The DNA of the CDR3 is TGTGCCTGGAGTCATGGAAACACCATATATTTT. This sequence joins TRBV30 and TRBJ1-3; unclear D gene. Germline lookup yields CDR1 GTSNPN and CDR2 SVGIG (reference sequence). The CDR3 extends over 11 amino acids. V lost 2 bases to trimming and J lost 3 bases, with 2 bases between them. Complete variable domain (other parts from reference TRBV30 and TRBJ1-3): SQTIHQWPATLVQPVGSPLSLECTVEGTSNPNLYWYRQAAGRGLQLLFYSVGIGQISSEVPQNLSASRPQDRQFILSSKKLLLSDSGFYLCAWSHGNTIYFGEGSWLTVV.

Remarks on this clone: This sample also contains other DNA sequences that code for the same CDR3. The chain carries TRBV12-3 or TRBV12-4 and TRBJ2-3, with D hard to call. Trimming shortened V by 3 bases and J by 3 bases, and 1 base separated the two germline ends. This CDR3 is built from 11 residues. This CDR3 is CASSLTDTQYF. The CDR3 region has the DNA TGTGCCAGCAGTTTGACAGATACGCAGTATTTT.

The J gene is TRBJ1-4, the V gene TRBV28, with TRBD1 as a possible D gene (6 bases). The CDR3 length is 15 residues. V was clipped by 5 bases and J by 4 bases, with 14 bases between them. The germline V gene has CDR1 MDHEN and CDR2 SYDVKM. The CDR3 spells CASSTLGTNNEKLFF. The CDR3 DNA reads as TGTGCCAGCAGTACTCTAGGGACAAATAATGAAAAACTGTTTTTT. Drawing the rest from reference TRBV28 and TRBJ1-4, the complete variable domain is DVKVTQSSRYLVKRTGEKVFLECVQDMDHENMFWYRQDPGLGLRLIYFSYDVKMKEKGDIPEGYSVSREKKERFSLILESASTNQTSMYLCASSTLGTNNEKLFFGSGTQLSVL.

The rearrangement uses TRBV3-1 (or the pseudogene TRBV3-2) and TRBJ1-4; D is undetermined. V shed 4 bases and J shed 8 bases, with 17 bases lying between them. This CDR3 spans 15 amino acids. Germline V gives CDR1 LGHDT, CDR2 YNNKEL (reference sequence). The CDR3 DNA is TGTGCCAGCAGCCCCACGGAAACGGTTCGCGAAAAACTGTTTTTT. Residues: CASSPTETVREKLFF.

The V and J genes are TRBV9 and TRBJ1-1; D might be TRBD1 (6 bases). V lost 4 bases to trimming and J lost 7 bases, with 14 bases between them. This CDR3 region has 13 residues. The V gene's germline CDR1 is SGDLS and CDR2 YYNGEE. The CDR3 sequence: CASSTRDTNEAFF. As DNA, the CDR3 is TGTGCCAGCAGCACCCGGGACACCAATGAAGCTTTCTTT.

This chain links TRBV9 with TRBJ1-1; 9 positions agree with TRBD1. V trimming: 0 bases; J trimming: 6 bases; junction bases outside the gene matches: 3. This CDR3 has 14 amino acids. Germline CDR1 and CDR2: SGDLS and YYNGEE. In nucleotides, the CDR3 is TGTGCCAGCAGCGTAGCCTGGACAGGGGCTGAAGCTTTCTTT. It codes for CASSVAWTGAEAFF.

The rearrangement uses TRBV30 and TRBJ2-7, with D perhaps matching TRBD1 (6 bases). In germline, CDR1 is GTSNPN, CDR2 SVGIG (reference sequence). The length of the CDR3 is 14 residues. V dropped 3 bases and J dropped 0 bases, with 12 bases sitting between them. The CDR3 DNA is TGTGCCTGGAGCGACAGGCATAGCTCCTACGAGCAGTACTTC. It encodes CAWSDRHSSYEQYF.

The chain links TRBV7-9 to TRBJ2-1; D not resolved. The germline CDR1 and CDR2 sequences are SEHNR and FQNEAQ (reference sequence). V lost 7 bases and J lost 4, with 14 bases in between. The CDR3 has 14 amino acids. The chain's CDR3 is CASTILRAYNEQFF. The DNA for the CDR3 is TGTGCCAGCACGATACTAAGAGCGTACAATGAGCAGTTCTTC.

This chain connects TRBV27 to TRBJ2-5; D is unresolved. CDR1 is MNHEY, CDR2 SMNVEV, per germline (reference sequence). The CDR3 has 12 amino acids. Trimming took 2 bases from V and 2 from J, leaving 3 bases between them. The CDR3 reads CASSLRQETQYF. Written as DNA, the CDR3 is TGTGCCAGCAGTTTACGGCAAGAGACCCAGTACTTC.

The chain joins TRBV6-2 or TRBV6-3 to TRBJ1-1, with a possible D match to TRBD1 (5 bases). Per the germline V gene, CDR1 is MNHEY and CDR2 is SVGEGT. The CDR3 is 13 residues long. V shed 6 bases and J shed 1 base, with 9 bases lying between them. CDR3 in DNA: TGTGCCAGCAGCCCCACAGGGAACACTGAAGCTTTCTTT. Translating gives CASSPTGNTEAFF.

The gene calls are TRBV30 and TRBJ2-3; D perhaps matches TRBD1 (6 bases). The CDR3 length is 13 residues. V lost 3 bases and J lost 4, with 11 bases in between. The germline CDR1 and CDR2 sequences are GTSNPN and SVGIG (reference sequence). The CDR3 protein is CAWRQGLSDTQYF. For the CDR3, the DNA is TGTGCCTGGAGACAGGGATTATCAGATACGCAGTATTTT.

This rearrangement joins TRBV5-1 to TRBJ1-1; D possibly corresponds to TRBD1 (5 bases). Germline CDR1 SGHRS, CDR2 YFSETQ. The CDR3 covers 17 residues. Trimming stripped 7 bases from V and 4 bases from J, with 26 bases between. CDR3 protein: CASAALARDSGGTEAFF. The CDR3, as DNA: TGCGCCAGCGCGGCCCTTGCCCGGGACTCGGGGGGCACTGAAGCTTTCTTT.

Here the CDR3 DNA reads TGTGCCAGCAGCTTGGACGGGAGCCGCGAGACCCAGTACTTC. Translation: CASSLDGSRETQYF. V is TRBV5-5 and J is TRBJ2-5, with D possibly matching TRBD2 (6 bases). The CDR3 contains 14 residues. CDR1 and CDR2 from the germline V gene are SGHKS and YYEKEE (reference sequence). V lost 0 bases and J 5 bases, leaving 11 bases between the germline ends.